This T cell receptor (beta chain) is drawn from a study of blood T cell repertoires in COVID-19 (dated by TCRdb to about 2020). Regarding the complete study: Collaborator samples came from the United States, Italy and Spain and covered acute and convalescent phases of COVID-19. The prospective study material was composed of cDNA or gDNA derived from T cells, B-cell-depleted T cells, or PBMCs. The dataset comprised deeply sampled blood TCRbeta repertoires from subjects exposed to, actively infected with, or recovered from COVID-19. The repertoires were released in a freely available public database intended as a resource for research on the immune response to SARS-CoV-2. The samples were drawn from the first 160 participants of the ongoing ImmuneRACE study and from some 1,300 subjects provided by 6 global collaborators. Sample metadata almost always included a de-identified subject ID, COVID-19 status, age in years and sex. Where available, HLA class I and class II types were obtained from metadata supplied by the sample provider rather than from assay-based typing.

Comment on this clone: The target of this receptor is not known. Within one base of it there is no much larger clone, and no base qualities were kept.

CDR1 and CDR2 are read off the germline V gene as SGHTA and FQGTGA. The germline V and J ends show losses of 0 bases and 5 bases respectively, and no gene match explains 5 bases of the junction. Spanning cysteine to phenylalanine, the CDR3 consists of 16 amino acids. Here the CDR3 DNA is all that survives: 48 bases in frame from base 1. Here is what the overall study found, with its caveats: The quantity of clinical and demographic metadata differed by source and by participant and was supplied without curation.

One collaborating source in Seattle enrolled patients during active infection and followed them longitudinally through the course of disease. Collaborating institutions collected whole blood in K2EDTA tubes following their own protocols. For TCRbeta analysis, collaborators shipped samples as frozen whole blood, isolated PBMCs, or DNA extracted from either of those sample types. The immunoSEQ Assay, a bias-controlled multiplex PCR, was used to amplify TCRbeta CDR3 regions from genomic DNA. Per the authors' processing: The number of nucleated cells in each sample was estimated from the amplification of reference gene primers within the assay. To quantify the absolute abundance of each unique TCRbeta CDR3 rearrangement, sequence reads were collapsed and filtered. For each sample, productive Simpson clonality was calculated as the square root of Simpson's diversity index across productive rearrangements. The clones in this table, taken by TCRdb from immuneACCESS, are in-frame only. Not every clone is retained; where verified, under half of the shortfall comes from an unresolved V gene, and the cause of the rest is unknown. D and trimming were read from the DNA, whereas the V and J calls and clone size are those reported in that table. The sample table lists 300,000 to 350,000 clones, about 92% of them with a count of one. The ten largest clones represent roughly 3.9% of the sample.

The rearrangement combines TRBV7-3 with TRBJ2-1, with 9 bases in between that match TRBD2. The sample taken for sequencing was peripheral blood. This clonotype originated in a woman aged 60-75 years with COVID-19, enrolled during active disease. The CDR3 protein sequence reads: CASSLTSASGDNEQFF. In nucleotides, the sequence is TGTGCCAGCAGCTTAACATCGGCTAGCGGGGACAATGAGCAGTTCTTC. The entire variable domain, with the stretches around the CDR3 drawn from the reference TRBV7-3 and TRBJ2-1 proteins, is GAGVSQTPSNKVTEKGKYVELRCDPISGHTALYWYRQSLGQGPEFLIYFQGTGAADDSGLPNDRFFAVRPEGSVSTLKIQRTERGDSAVYLCASSLTSASGDNEQFFGPGTRLTVL.